The clone carrying this T cell receptor beta chain was picked up a small number of times. Its antigen is still unknown. The table came from immunoSEQ multiplex PCR; TCRdb's copy has only in-frame clones and leaves some out. The table lists about 240,000 clones, 84% of them singletons. The CDR3 has 15 amino acids. V shed 5 bases and J shed 0 bases, with 14 bases lying between them. Germline lookup yields CDR1 MDHEN and CDR2 SYDVKM. These data are taken from a study of Tregs in tolerant kidney transplant recipients. The study, taken as a whole, reports: This study did not directly address biological reproducibility.

Sequencing was carried out using CD4+ T cells from blood. The V and J genes are TRBV28 and TRBJ2-7; unclear D gene. The sequence was obtained from a human donor in good health. CDR3 region: CASSPFIQSSYEQYF. The CDR3 DNA sequence: TGTGCCAGCAGTCCCTTCATCCAAAGCTCCTACGAGCAGTACTTC.